The 29 T cell receptor beta chains presented below share a single source sample, sequenced in a study of PD-1 blockade in mismatch repair-deficient tumors. Using immunoSEQ multiplex PCR, the repertoire was profiled, and TCRdb retains in-frame clones only, with some absent. Of roughly 70,000 clones listed, almost 80% are singletons. This material consisted of peripheral blood, taken 2 weeks after starting pembrolizumab. Receptors were obtained from an adult with mismatch repair-deficient cancer.

The CDR3 is CAWSSSTSRPSHEQFF. The CDR3 nucleotides read TGTGCCTGGAGCTCCTCGACTAGCCGCCCCTCCCATGAGCAGTTCTTC. The rearrangement joins TRBV30 to TRBJ2-1; 7 bases line up with TRBD2. This CDR3 spans 16 amino acids. Germline V lookup: CDR1 GTSNPN, CDR2 SVGIG (reference sequence). After removal of 3 bases from V and 8 bases from J, the junction contained 16 bases not matched to a gene.

The rearrangement joins TRBV7-2 to TRBJ2-1; TRBD2 matches at 10 bases. This CDR3 is 17 amino acids long. Germline values: CDR1 SGHTA, CDR2 FQGNSA. V lost 2 bases to trimming and J lost 2 bases; unmatched junction nucleotides: 6. The CDR3 spells CASSLQAGGPPYNEQFF. CDR3 bases: TGTGCCAGCAGCTTACAAGCGGGAGGGCCCCCCTACAATGAGCAGTTCTTC.

In DNA form, the CDR3 reads TGTGCCAGCTCACCCTCACAGGGGTCTGGAAACACCATATATTTT. Its protein product is CASSPSQGSGNTIYF. V is TRBV18 and J is TRBJ1-3; 7 nucleotides line up with TRBD1. Per germline, CDR1 KGHSH and CDR2 LQKENI. Trimming cost V 3 bases and J 1 base; bases outside gene matches: 3. The CDR3 extends over 15 amino acids.

This clone was observed a single time. V usage is TRBV10-3 and J usage is TRBJ2-1, with 7 bases matching TRBD2. The CDR3 covers 15 residues. Unmatched junction bases numbered 7, after V lost 4 bases and J lost 4 bases. The germline CDR1 and CDR2 sequences are ENHRY and SYGVKD. The CDR3 protein is CAISVKAGEYNEQFF. Written as DNA, the CDR3 is TGTGCCATCAGTGTCAAGGCGGGAGAGTACAATGAGCAGTTCTTC.

The V and J genes are TRBV11-2 and TRBJ2-3; 7 nucleotides align to TRBD1. J was trimmed by 3 bases and V by 0 bases; bases with no gene match: 3. Germline assignment: CDR1 SGHAT and CDR2 FQNNGV. This CDR3 is built from 15 residues. Here the CDR3 reads CASSLDGTVTDTQYF. In nucleotides, the CDR3 is TGTGCCAGCAGCTTAGATGGGACAGTTACAGATACGCAGTATTTT.

The rearrangement joins TRBV7-2 to TRBJ1-2; possibly TRBD1 for D (6 bases). V was trimmed by 1 base and J by 8 bases, leaving 20 bases between them. The CDR3 runs to 16 residues. Per the germline V gene, CDR1 is SGHTA and CDR2 is FQGNSA. The CDR3 protein is CASSLDSAGARRGYTF. As DNA, the CDR3 is TGTGCCAGCAGCTTAGACTCGGCAGGGGCTCGGAGAGGCTACACCTTC.

V is TRBV30 and J is TRBJ2-3; D may be TRBD1 or TRBD2 (5 bases each). V lost 4 bases and J 1 base, leaving 15 bases between the germline ends. This CDR3 is 15 amino acids long. Germline V gene sequence: CDR1 GTSNPN, CDR2 SVGIG (reference sequence). The CDR3 sequence: CAWTSGLGGTDTQYF. CDR3 nucleotides: TGTGCCTGGACCTCTGGGTTGGGGGGCACAGATACGCAGTATTTT.

The chain links TRBV7-9 to TRBJ1-5; D not resolved. This CDR3 contains 16 residues. Trimming left V 2 bases short and J 1 base short, with 12 bases between. Looked up from germline, CDR1 is SEHNR and CDR2 is FQNEAQ (reference sequence). The CDR3 spells CASSLFSRGSNQPQHF. CDR3 sequence (DNA): TGTGCCAGCAGCTTATTTTCTCGGGGAAGCAATCAGCCCCAGCATTTT. The full variable domain, its missing parts supplied by reference TRBV7-9 and TRBJ1-5, is DTGVSQNPRHKITKRGQNVTFRCDPISEHNRLYWYRQTLGQGPEFLTYFQNEAQLEKSRLLSDRFSAERPKGSFSTLEIQRTEQGDSAMYLCASSLFSRGSNQPQHFGDGTRLSIL.

The chain uses TRBV9 and TRBJ2-7; D unclear. Germline assignment: CDR1 SGDLS and CDR2 YYNGEE. The CDR3 consists of 16 residues. Deletions cut 0 bases from V and 3 bases from J, with 16 bases between. The DNA of the CDR3 is TGTGCCAGCAGCGTAGCTCCCACGTCCCAGAACTACGAGCAGTACTTC. Translation: CASSVAPTSQNYEQYF.

The V and J genes are TRBV5-6 and TRBJ2-5, with 14 bases fitting TRBD2. V lost 4 bases and J lost 9; bases outside the gene matches: 2. CDR1 and CDR2 (germline): SGHDT, YYEEEE. The CDR3 has 13 residues. CDR3 sequence reads: CASSKTSGGAQYF. CDR3 sequence (DNA): TGTGCCAGCAGCAAGACTAGCGGGGGGGCCCAGTACTTC.

This clone was seen a few times. V and J are TRBV7-9 and TRBJ1-2, with D hard to call. With 1 base removed from V and 8 bases from J, the gap between germline ends came to 8 bases. Germline V gene sequence: CDR1 SEHNR, CDR2 FQNEAQ (reference sequence). CDR3 length: 12 residues. The CDR3 nucleotides are TGTGCCAGCAGCTTAGTTGGTGGGGGCTACACCTTC. Protein sequence: CASSLVGGGYTF. Complete variable domain (other parts from reference TRBV7-9 and TRBJ1-2): DTGVSQNPRHKITKRGQNVTFRCDPISEHNRLYWYRQTLGQGPEFLTYFQNEAQLEKSRLLSDRFSAERPKGSFSTLEIQRTEQGDSAMYLCASSLVGGGYTFGSGTRLTVV.

The J gene is TRBJ2-3, the V gene TRBV27; D uncertain. V was pared by 6 bases and J by 0 bases, with 10 bases between. This CDR3 contains 14 residues. Germline CDR1 and CDR2: MNHEY and SMNVEV (reference sequence). CDR3 region: CASRRTRSTDTQYF. The CDR3 coding sequence is TGTGCCAGCAGACGGACCAGAAGCACAGATACGCAGTATTTT.

The chain has TRBV5-4 and TRBJ2-7; D gene unclear. The CDR3 length is 14 residues. CDR1 and CDR2 from the germline V gene are SGHNT and YYREEE (reference sequence). Trimming cost V 4 bases and J 7 bases, with 18 bases left between them. The CDR3 region is CASSPASDLGEQYF. Written as DNA, the CDR3 is TGTGCCAGCAGCCCCGCGAGCGACCTAGGGGAGCAGTACTTC.

The chain combines TRBV9 with TRBJ1-3, with D uncertain. Germline V gives CDR1 SGDLS, CDR2 YYNGEE. V lost 4 bases and J 4 bases, leaving 15 bases between the germline ends. The CDR3 runs to 15 residues. CDR3 bases: TGTGCCAGCAGCATCGAGCTTGCTGGGGGAAACACCATATATTTT. This translates into CASSIELAGGNTIYF. The variable domain in full, with the rest retrieved from reference TRBV9 and TRBJ1-3, is DSGVTQTPKHLITATGQRVTLRCSPRSGDLSVYWYQQSLDQGLQFLIQYYNGEERAKGNILERFSAQQFPDLHSELNLSSLELGDSALYFCASSIELAGGNTIYFGEGSWLTVV.

The chain joins TRBV5-1 to TRBJ2-5; 10 bases are shared with TRBD2. V lost 3 bases, J lost 5 bases, and 10 bases stayed unmatched. The CDR3 has 16 amino acids. Germline V gene lookup returns CDR1 SGHRS and CDR2 YFSETQ. The CDR3 bases are TGCGCCAGCAGCTCTTCAGCGGGAGGGGTTGCGGAGACCCAGTACTTC. Translating gives CASSSSAGGVAETQYF.

The V call is TRBV21-1, the J call TRBJ1-5. TRBV21-1 is recorded as a pseudogene. The CDR3 contains 14 residues. In nucleotides, the CDR3 is TGTGCCAGCAGCAAACCCTACCCCAGCCAGCCCCAGCATTTT. Protein sequence: CASSKPYPSQPQHF.

The chain recombines TRBV15 with TRBJ1-2; D not resolved. Germline assignment: CDR1 LNHNV and CDR2 YYDKDF (reference sequence). V was cut by 8 bases and J by 6 bases, with 13 bases left in between. This CDR3 region has 12 residues. The CDR3: CATGRVEDGYTF. The CDR3 DNA is TGTGCCACCGGACGGGTCGAGGATGGCTACACCTTC. Together with reference TRBV15 and TRBJ1-2, the CDR3 gives the full variable domain: DAMVIQNPRYQVTQFGKPVTLSCSQTLNHNVMYWYQQKSSQAPKLLFHYYDKDFNNEADTPDNFQSRRPNTSFCFLDIRSPGLGDTAMYLCATGRVEDGYTFGSGTRLTVV.

This clone was counted once. The chain links TRBV6-5 to TRBJ1-1; 9 bases map to TRBD1. Looked up from germline, CDR1 is MNHEY and CDR2 is SVGAGI. The CDR3 is 15 residues long. Trimming cost V 7 bases and J 6 bases; bases outside gene matches: 12. In DNA form, the CDR3 reads TGTGCCAGCAAGAGTCCCGGGACAGGGTTATCTGAAGCTTTCTTT. Amino acids: CASKSPGTGLSEAFF.

The chain couples TRBV18 to TRBJ2-2, with TRBD1 matching over 12 bases. Germline V gives CDR1 KGHSH, CDR2 LQKENI. V trimming: 6 bases; J trimming: 3 bases; junction bases outside the gene matches: 5. The CDR3 sequence is 16 residues long. The CDR3 nucleotides are TGTGCCAGCTCCGGGACAGGGGGCGCGGACACCGGGGAGCTGTTTTTT. Translating it yields CASSGTGGADTGELFF.

The chain carries TRBV7-8 and TRBJ1-5, with D perhaps matching TRBD1 (5 bases). The CDR3 runs to 15 residues. Germline V gene lookup returns CDR1 SGHVS and CDR2 FQNEAQ. Trimming removed 5 bases from V and 2 bases from J, with 13 bases in between. CDR3 loop: CASSPWGGGNQPQHF. The CDR3 DNA sequence: TGTGCCAGCAGCCCCTGGGGGGGAGGCAATCAGCCCCAGCATTTT.

V gene TRBV30 combines with J gene TRBJ2-7; D perhaps matches TRBD2 (6 bases). The CDR3 totals 13 residues. V gave up 0 bases and J gave up 5 bases, with 11 bases separating them. The V gene's germline CDR1 is GTSNPN and CDR2 SVGIG (reference sequence). In DNA, the CDR3 is TGTGCCTGGAGTGTGGGGGGAACCAACGAGCAGTACTTC. Translation: CAWSVGGTNEQYF.

This rearrangement joins TRBV7-2 to TRBJ2-3, with 8 bases aligning to TRBD2. Germline values: CDR1 SGHTA, CDR2 FQGNSA. The CDR3 runs 14 residues. After removal of 3 bases from V and 5 bases from J, the junction contained 4 bases not matched to a gene. CDR3 nucleotide sequence: TGTGCCAGCAGCTTCGCGGCGGGAGGAGATACGCAGTATTTT. It encodes CASSFAAGGDTQYF. The whole variable domain, filled in from reference TRBV7-2 and TRBJ2-3, reads GAGVSQSPSNKVTEKGKDVELRCDPISGHTALYWYRQSLGQGLEFLIYFQGNSAPDKSGLPSDRFSAERTGGSVSTLTIQRTQQEDSAVYLCASSFAAGGDTQYFGPGTRLTVL.

This clone was detected once. One junction end does not reproduce the germline sequence, and a read error may be involved. The chain carries TRBV7-7 and TRBJ2-5; 9 bases line up with TRBD2. Germline V gives CDR1 SSHAT, CDR2 FNYEAQ (reference sequence). The length of the CDR3 is 14 residues. The CDR3 DNA sequence: TGTGCTAGCAGCGTGGACAGCGGGGGGGAGACCCAGTACTTC. Its protein product is CASSVDSGGETQYF.

V and J are TRBV7-8 and TRBJ2-5; no clear D. Germline CDR1 is SGHVS and CDR2 is FQNEAQ. The CDR3 sequence is 13 residues long. Trimming removed 3 bases from V and 4 bases from J, with 9 bases in between. The CDR3 here is CASSFSLGETQYF. In nucleotides, the CDR3 is TGTGCCAGCAGCTTCAGCTTAGGAGAGACCCAGTACTTC.

The chain has TRBV30 and TRBJ2-7; D might be TRBD1 (6 bases). With 2 bases removed from V and 7 bases from J, the gap between germline ends came to 15 bases. The CDR3 spans 13 residues. Germline V CDR1 and CDR2: GTSNPN, SVGIG (reference sequence). CDR3 loop: CAWSKQGFSEQYF. CDR3 in DNA: TGTGCCTGGAGTAAACAGGGTTTTAGTGAGCAGTACTTC. The whole variable domain, filled in from reference TRBV30 and TRBJ2-7, reads SQTIHQWPATLVQPVGSPLSLECTVEGTSNPNLYWYRQAAGRGLQLLFYSVGIGQISSEVPQNLSASRPQDRQFILSSKKLLLSDSGFYLCAWSKQGFSEQYFGPGTRLTVT.

The chain has TRBV30 and TRBJ2-3, with TRBD2 identical over 12 bases. The CDR3 consists of 16 residues. Trimming took 2 bases from V and 3 from J; bases not matched to a gene: 6. The germline V gene encodes CDR1 GTSNPN and CDR2 SVGIG (reference sequence). This CDR3 is CAWSPSGRARTDTQYF. The CDR3, as DNA: TGTGCCTGGAGTCCTAGCGGGAGGGCCCGGACAGATACGCAGTATTTT. The full variable domain, rest sourced from reference TRBV30 and TRBJ2-3, is SQTIHQWPATLVQPVGSPLSLECTVEGTSNPNLYWYRQAAGRGLQLLFYSVGIGQISSEVPQNLSASRPQDRQFILSSKKLLLSDSGFYLCAWSPSGRARTDTQYFGPGTRLTVL.

This chain uses TRBV5-1 with TRBJ2-1; D possibly matches TRBD1 or TRBD2 (5 bases each). Germline values: CDR1 SGHRS, CDR2 YFSETQ. V was clipped by 3 bases and J by 5 bases, with 18 bases between them. The CDR3 consists of 16 residues. CDR3 DNA sequence: TGCGCCAGCAGCTCCCCTCGAGTCGGGACGGACAATGAGCAGTTCTTC. Protein: CASSSPRVGTDNEQFF.

The V call is TRBV12-5, the J call TRBJ1-1; tentatively, D is TRBD1 (5 bases). Trimming took off 6 bases at V and 7 bases at J, with 12 bases between the two ends. The length of the CDR3 is 12 residues. Germline values: CDR1 LGHNT, CDR2 FRNRAP. CDR3 sequence (DNA): TGTGCTAGTGGGTCGGGGGTAGGTGAAGCTTTCTTT. Its translation: CASGSGVGEAFF.

The V and J genes are TRBV11-2 and TRBJ2-1; D perhaps matches TRBD1 (5 bases). Trimming pared 4 bases from V and 4 bases from J, leaving 17 bases between. The V gene's germline CDR1 is SGHAT and CDR2 FQNNGV. The CDR3 contains 16 residues. This CDR3 is CASSSQGLGFYNEQFF. In DNA, the CDR3 is TGTGCCAGCAGCTCGCAGGGTTTAGGATTTTACAATGAGCAGTTCTTC.